This T cell receptor beta chain was identified in a study of cytomegalovirus exposure and HLA in healthy donors. Whole-study findings and limits: About 180 TCR beta chains were listed as cytomegalovirus-associated.

Germline lookup yields CDR1 SGHTA and CDR2 FQGNSA. With V trimmed by 1 base and J by 11 bases, 8 bases remained unmatched. CDR3 length: 15 residues. Comment on this clone: Its matching antigen is unknown.

The donors were in the 120-subject validation cohort; that cohort was separate from the roughly 660-subject first cohort. The data were produced by immunoSEQ multiplex PCR, yet TCRdb's version contains in-frame clones alone and is incomplete. The repertoire has fewer than 400,000 clones, approximately 90% of them found once; the top ten carry over 0.8%. This chain joins TRBV7-2 and TRBJ2-1; 10 bases fit TRBD2. Input material: PBMCs. This TCR was sampled from a woman aged 18 to 35 in good health and CMV-seronegative. CDR3 bases: TGTGCCAGCAGCTTAGGGCTAGCGGGGGTCGGGAAGCAGTTCTTC. Its protein is CASSLGLAGVGKQFF.